These 14 T cell receptor beta chains originate from one sample sequenced in a study of blood T cell repertoires in COVID-19. The assay was immunoSEQ multiplex PCR, and TCRdb's table has in-frame clones only and misses some. The table lists approximately 210,000 clones, around three quarters of them singletons. Sequenced material: PBMCs or T cells enriched from blood (not recorded which). These receptors all come from a woman between 45 and 60 years old with acute COVID-19.

The chain has TRBV7-9 and TRBJ2-3; perhaps TRBD1 as D (5 bases). CDR1 SEHNR and CDR2 FQNEAQ come from the germline V gene (reference sequence). The CDR3 consists of 16 residues. V was cut by 1 base and J by 4 bases, with 15 bases left in between. CDR3 residues: CASSLGTVGASDTQYF. The CDR3 DNA sequence: TGTGCCAGCAGCTTAGGGACCGTTGGGGCTTCAGATACGCAGTATTTT.

This rearrangement joins TRBV7-8 to TRBJ1-5; no definite D call. Germline V gene data show CDR1 as SGHVS and CDR2 as FQNEAQ. The V end lost 2 bases, the J end lost 6 bases, and 11 bases lay between the germline ends. The CDR3 totals 14 residues. The DNA for the CDR3 is TGTGCCAGCAGCTTATCAACAGTTAGTCAGCCCCAGCATTTT. This gives the protein CASSLSTVSQPQHF.

In its sample, this clone was seen once. This sequence joins TRBV3-1 (or the pseudogene TRBV3-2) and TRBJ1-4; perhaps TRBD1 as D (6 bases). CDR1 is LGHDT, CDR2 YNNKEL, per germline (reference sequence). The germline V and J ends were trimmed by 7 bases and 10 bases, with 16 bases remaining between them. The length of the CDR3 is 13 residues. The CDR3 here is CASKDRIGGKLFF. The DNA for the CDR3 is TGTGCCAGCAAGGACAGAATAGGAGGAAAACTGTTTTTT.

CDR3 DNA sequence: TGTGCCAGCAGCCAAGACCCCGGGGGGGATGAAAAACTGTTTTTT. Translated, it gives CASSQDPGGDEKLFF. This sequence joins TRBV4-2 and TRBJ1-4; maybe TRBD1 (5 bases). Germline V gene data show CDR1 as LGHNA and CDR2 as YNFKEQ. Trimming took 0 bases from V and 6 from J, leaving 11 bases between them. The CDR3 covers 15 residues.

The J gene is TRBJ2-1, the V gene TRBV19, with TRBD2 matching 13 bases. The CDR3 is 15 residues long. V lost 6 bases to trimming and J lost 3 bases; unmatched junction nucleotides: 2. In germline, CDR1 is LNHDA, CDR2 SQIVND (reference sequence). CDR3 protein: CASSRLAGGYNEQFF. CDR3 coding DNA: TGTGCCAGTAGCAGACTAGCGGGGGGCTACAATGAGCAGTTCTTC.

J is TRBJ1-2 and V is TRBV5-4; a weak D match, TRBD1 (6 bases). This CDR3 is built from 15 residues. V lost 0 bases to trimming and J lost 5 bases, with 14 bases between them. Germline assignment: CDR1 SGHNT and CDR2 YYREEE (reference sequence). CDR3 protein: CASSLGTASNYGYTF. Here the CDR3 DNA reads TGTGCCAGCAGCTTGGGGACAGCAAGCAATTATGGCTACACCTTC.

This clone showed up just once. The chain's CDR3 is CASSQGILRGPNQPQHF. The CDR3, as DNA: TGCGCCAGCAGCCAAGGGATTCTAAGGGGTCCCAATCAGCCCCAGCATTTT. The chain is built from TRBV4-1 and TRBJ1-5, with D perhaps TRBD1 (5 bases). The V and J ends lost 1 base and 3 bases respectively, with 16 bases between them. The germline CDR1 and CDR2 sequences are MGHRA and YSYEKL. The CDR3 runs 17 residues.

The chain recombines TRBV5-8 with TRBJ1-1; D is uncertain. The CDR3 runs to 16 residues. The germline V gene encodes CDR1 SGHTS and CDR2 YDEGEE. V lost 1 base, J lost 1 base, and 14 bases lay in between. The CDR3 sequence is CASSLFKGVENTEAFF. DNA for the CDR3: TGTGCCAGCAGCTTGTTCAAAGGAGTAGAGAACACTGAAGCTTTCTTT.

This rearrangement joins TRBV11-2 to TRBJ2-2; a weak D match, TRBD1 (6 bases). The length of the CDR3 is 15 residues. Germline loops: CDR1 SGHAT, CDR2 FQNNGV. Between the trimmed V and J ends, which lost 0 bases and 5 bases, there was a span of 10 bases. CDR3 in DNA: TGTGCCAGCAGCTTAGACAGGGGAAGGACCGGGGAGCTGTTTTTT. Translating gives CASSLDRGRTGELFF. Based on the CDR3 plus reference TRBV11-2 and TRBJ2-2, the full variable domain is EAGVAQSPRYKIIEKRQSVAFWCNPISGHATLYWYQQILGQGPKLLIQFQNNGVVDDSQLPKDRFSAERLKGVDSTLKIQPAKLEDSAVYLCASSLDRGRTGELFFGEGSRLTVL.

CDR3 in DNA: TGTGCCATCAGTCCGGGACATCTTAGCAATCAGCCCCAGCATTTT. Translation gives CAISPGHLSNQPQHF. This rearrangement joins TRBV10-3 to TRBJ1-5, with D perhaps matching TRBD1 (6 bases). Between the trimmed V and J ends, which lost 5 bases and 0 bases, there was a span of 11 bases. Germline CDR1 reads ENHRY; CDR2 reads SYGVKD. The CDR3 has 15 residues.

The V and J genes are TRBV19 and TRBJ1-5; the D gene is possibly TRBD1 (6 bases). The CDR3 contains 15 residues. Trimming took off 3 bases at V and 5 bases at J, with 14 bases between the two ends. The germline V gene has CDR1 LNHDA and CDR2 SQIVND (reference sequence). The CDR3 loop reads CASSIGRGRDQPQHF. CDR3 bases: TGTGCCAGTAGTATTGGCAGGGGAAGGGATCAGCCCCAGCATTTT.

The chain couples TRBV5-1 to TRBJ1-2; TRBD1 matches at 8 bases. Germline-derived CDR1 and CDR2 are SGHRS and YFSETQ. There are 14 residues in the CDR3. V was clipped by 2 bases and J by 6 bases; unmatched bases: 6. CDR3 nucleotides: TGCGCCAGCAGCTTCGGAGACAGGGGACATGGCTACACCTTC. This gives the protein CASSFGDRGHGYTF.

The chain joins TRBV28 to TRBJ1-1; perhaps TRBD1 as D (6 bases). Trimming took off 5 bases at V and 3 bases at J, with 16 bases between the two ends. Germline values: CDR1 MDHEN, CDR2 SYDVKM. The CDR3 contains 15 residues. In DNA, the CDR3 is TGTGCCAGCAGTATTACCGGGACACGGTACACTGAAGCTTTCTTT. It specifies CASSITGTRYTEAFF.

This clone was observed many times. The chain employs TRBV6-5 and TRBJ1-6; TRBD1 matches 8 bases. Losses at the gene ends were 2 bases for V and 7 bases for J; bases not matched to a gene: 4. The CDR3 consists of 15 residues. The germline CDR1 and CDR2 sequences are MNHEY and SVGAGI. Here the CDR3 reads CASSYNTGGNSPLHF. The CDR3, as DNA: TGTGCCAGCAGTTACAATACAGGGGGGAATTCACCCCTCCACTTT.